In its sample, the clone carrying this T cell receptor (beta chain) was seen many times. Its antigen is undetermined. TCRdb passed the 5' RACE reads through MiXCR, listing each CDR3 protein once. The sample includes roughly 150,000 distinct CDR3 sequences, around a tenth of them seen just once. These data are taken from a study of CD8 T cells in ankylosing spondylitis. This CDR3 is built from 14 residues. Trimming pared 1 base from V and 2 bases from J, leaving 8 bases between. CDR1 is MGHDK, CDR2 SYGVNS, per germline. Points from the study as a whole: Both synovial fluid and blood in reactive arthritis had previously been reported to carry some motif variants. A motif of 7 to 9 highly homologous TCR beta variants was seen as apparently characteristic of ankylosing spondylitis blood. Matched ankylosing spondylitis synovial fluid reportedly showed significant enrichment of disease-linked clones. In peripheral blood, disease-linked CD8+ clones occurred at relatively low frequencies.

The chain uses TRBV25-1 and TRBJ2-5; D ambiguous. The sample was blood, either unsorted or a sorted T cell fraction (not recorded which). This sequence was found in a female donor with ankylosing spondylitis or in good health (not recorded which). The CDR3 protein is CASSEFLNQETQYF. The CDR3 DNA follows: TGTGCCAGCAGTGAATTTCTGAATCAAGAGACCCAGTACTTC.